This T cell receptor beta chain was obtained from a study of blood T cell repertoires in COVID-19. The wider study: T cells, B-cell-depleted T cells, or PBMCs provided the cDNA or gDNA that served as material.

The V and J ends lost 4 bases and 0 bases, in that order; junction bases with no gene match: 11. Germline values: CDR1 SGHRS, CDR2 YFSETQ. The CDR3 has 17 amino acids. Assay used: immunoSEQ multiplex PCR; TCRdb lists only in-frame clones, some missing. The data contain about 74,000 clones, over 75% of them singletons. The clonotype was recovered from a man aged 65-85 years with active or convalescent COVID-19. The specimen sequenced was peripheral blood. V usage is TRBV5-1 and J usage is TRBJ1-1, with 8 bases aligning to TRBD1. The CDR3 DNA reads as TGCGCCAGCAGCACCGACAGGGGAGGCGTCATGAACACTGAAGCTTTCTTT. Residues: CASSTDRGGVMNTEAFF.